The 22 T cell receptor beta chains given below trace back to one sample, sequenced in a study of blood T cell repertoires in COVID-19. Produced via immunoSEQ multiplex PCR; TCRdb's table is partial and in-frame only. The sample has about 320,000 clones, 89% seen once; the top ten hold nearly 6.5%. The sequencing input was peripheral blood. These receptor sequences come from a man aged 18 to 29 who had recovered from COVID-19.

The genes are TRBV5-1 and TRBJ1-1, with TRBD1 identical over 9 bases. Germline CDR1 and CDR2: SGHRS and YFSETQ. The CDR3 has 16 amino acids. V shed 5 bases, J shed 4 bases, and the junction held 12 bases outside the gene matches. CDR3 in amino acids: CASSSGQGTVITEAFF. In DNA, the CDR3 is TGCGCCAGCAGTTCCGGACAGGGGACTGTCATCACTGAAGCTTTCTTT.

V is TRBV5-6 and J is TRBJ2-2; 13 bases match TRBD2. Looked up from germline, CDR1 is SGHDT and CDR2 is YYEEEE. V trimming: 2 bases; J trimming: 5 bases; junction bases outside the gene matches: 3. This CDR3 contains 16 residues. As DNA, the CDR3 is TGTGCCAGCAGCTTAGGACTAGCGGGAGAGACCGGGGAGCTGTTTTTT. Its translation: CASSLGLAGETGELFF.

The V call is TRBV6-1, the J call TRBJ2-7; 8 positions match TRBD2. Trimming at V came to 3 bases and at J to 0 bases, leaving 7 bases not matched to a gene. Germline lookup yields CDR1 MNHNS and CDR2 SASEGT. This CDR3 comprises 16 residues. CDR3 nucleotide sequence: TGTGCCAGCAGTGACCCCAGGACTAGCTACTCCTACGAGCAGTACTTC. Encoded protein: CASSDPRTSYSYEQYF.

The chain couples TRBV11-2 to TRBJ1-4; D unclear. Germline lookup yields CDR1 SGHAT and CDR2 FQNNGV. This CDR3 region has 12 residues. Deletions cut 1 base from V and 8 bases from J, with 5 bases between. CDR3 in amino acids: CASSLVSEKLFF. CDR3 DNA: TGTGCCAGCAGCTTAGTAAGCGAAAAACTGTTTTTT.

In this sample, this clone turned up a few times. The gene calls are TRBV6-5 and TRBJ2-7; TRBD2 agrees at 15 bases. The CDR3 totals 15 residues. V gave up 5 bases and J gave up 6 bases; unmatched junction bases: 5. Germline CDR1 is MNHEY and CDR2 is SVGAGI. The CDR3 nucleotides read TGTGCCAGCAGTCCCGGGACTAGCGGGAGGATCGAGCAGTACTTC. Its protein is CASSPGTSGRIEQYF.

The rearrangement joins TRBV5-4 to TRBJ1-1, with 11 bases aligning to TRBD1. The germline CDR1 and CDR2 sequences are SGHNT and YYREEE (reference sequence). CDR3 length equals 13 residues. CDR3 DNA sequence: TGTGCAGGAGGGGGACAGGGGGTTTCTGAAGCTTTCTTT. The encoded protein is CAGGGQGVSEAFF.

The V call is TRBV10-3, the J call TRBJ1-1, with D possibly matching TRBD1 (6 bases). V lost 3 bases and J lost 1, with 9 bases in between. Germline lookup yields CDR1 ENHRY and CDR2 SYGVKD. This CDR3 is 14 amino acids long. CDR3 DNA sequence: TGTGCCATCAGTGATTCACAGGGGAACACTGAAGCTTTCTTT. This codes for CAISDSQGNTEAFF.

The CDR3, as DNA: TGTGCCAGCAGCGTTCGCGATTACACAGATACGCAGTATTTT. It specifies CASSVRDYTDTQYF. The chain links TRBV9 to TRBJ2-3; no definite D call. This CDR3 contains 14 residues. The V gene lost 2 bases and the J gene lost 2 bases, with 9 bases spanning the gap. Germline V gene data show CDR1 as SGDLS and CDR2 as YYNGEE.

The rearrangement joins TRBV5-4 to TRBJ2-7; TRBD2 agrees at 8 bases. Germline CDR1 SGHNT, CDR2 YYREEE (reference sequence). CDR3 length: 14 amino acids. V lost 9 bases, J lost 2 bases, and 10 bases stayed unmatched. The CDR3 loop reads CAIPGAGGPYEQYF. The DNA of the CDR3 is TGTGCCATCCCTGGGGCGGGGGGACCCTACGAGCAGTACTTC.

This clone was observed a single time. The V call is TRBV9, the J call TRBJ2-5; D unclear. The V gene's germline CDR1 is SGDLS and CDR2 YYNGEE. Trimming cost V 2 bases and J 0 bases, with 5 bases left between them. The CDR3 loop spans 13 amino acids. The CDR3 DNA reads as TGTGCCAGCAGCGTCTCGTACCAAGAGACCCAGTACTTC. Its translation: CASSVSYQETQYF.

J is TRBJ1-3 and V is TRBV27; the D gene is possibly TRBD1 (5 bases). This CDR3 region has 14 residues. Per the germline V gene, CDR1 is MNHEY and CDR2 is SMNVEV (reference sequence). V lost 6 bases to trimming and J lost 4 bases, with 13 bases between them. CDR3 sequence: CASSSGLRGNTIYF. CDR3 DNA sequence: TGTGCCAGCAGCTCGGGACTCAGGGGAAACACCATATATTTT.

The chain couples TRBV20-1 to TRBJ2-3, with D perhaps matching TRBD2 (5 bases). With 3 bases removed from V and 2 bases from J, the gap between germline ends came to 18 bases. The CDR3 length is 16 residues. Germline lookup yields CDR1 DFQATT and CDR2 SNEGSKA (reference sequence). In DNA form, the CDR3 reads TGCAGTGCTAGTCGAGGCGGGCCGTTCTTCACAGATACGCAGTATTTT. Its translation: CSASRGGPFFTDTQYF.

The chain has TRBV2 and TRBJ1-3, with a tentative D call TRBD1 (5 bases). Looked up from germline, CDR1 is SNHLY and CDR2 is FYNNEI. CDR3 length: 14 residues. V lost 11 bases and J 0 bases, leaving 14 bases between the germline ends. For the CDR3, the DNA is TGTGCCCGCCAGCTCCAGGGCTCTGGAAACACCATATATTTT. Translating gives CARQLQGSGNTIYF.

The rearrangement links TRBV7-2 to TRBJ2-3; 9 positions match TRBD2. V gave up 6 bases and J gave up 2 bases; unmatched junction bases: 6. Germline CDR1 reads SGHTA; CDR2 reads FQGNSA. The CDR3 totals 15 residues. Written as DNA, the CDR3 is TGTGCCAGCAGGCGGGGGGGAACTAACACAGATACGCAGTATTTT. This translates into CASRRGGTNTDTQYF.

V and J are TRBV7-8 and TRBJ1-4, with D hard to call. Trimming removed 1 base from V and 4 bases from J, with 16 bases in between. The CDR3 runs to 17 residues. CDR1 is SGHVS and CDR2 is FQNEAQ in the germline V gene. The CDR3 loop reads CASSLESIWANNEKLFF. The CDR3 DNA reads TGTGCCAGCAGCTTAGAAAGTATCTGGGCCAATAATGAAAAACTGTTTTTT.

The CDR3 spells CASSIPGGDTEAFF. Written as DNA, the CDR3 is TGTGCCAGTAGTATCCCGGGAGGGGACACTGAAGCTTTCTTT. The chain links TRBV19 to TRBJ1-1, with D possibly TRBD1 on 5 matching bases. This CDR3 region has 14 residues. Per germline, CDR1 LNHDA and CDR2 SQIVND (reference sequence). Trimming stripped 3 bases from V and 3 bases from J, with 11 bases between. Looking up the rest from reference TRBV19 and TRBJ1-1 gives the full variable domain: DGGITQSPKYLFRKEGQNVTLSCEQNLNHDAMYWYRQDPGQGLRLIYYSQIVNDFQKGDIAEGYSVSREKKESFPLTVTSAQKNPTAFYLCASSIPGGDTEAFFGQGTRLTVV.

This rearrangement joins TRBV6-2 or TRBV6-3 to TRBJ2-7; D possibly corresponds to TRBD2 (5 bases). The CDR3 totals 13 residues. Trimming removed 0 bases from V and 4 bases from J, with 7 bases in between. Per the germline V gene, CDR1 is MNHEY and CDR2 is SVGEGT. The CDR3 loop reads CASSYSDWYEQYF. In DNA form, the CDR3 reads TGTGCCAGCAGTTACTCGGACTGGTACGAGCAGTACTTC.

The rearrangement joins TRBV1 to TRBJ2-7; the D segment call TRBD2 is taken from the table without a DNA check. TRBV1 constitutes a pseudogene. This CDR3 has 14 amino acids. The CDR3 region has the DNA TGCACCAGCAGCCACCCCGTTCTAGCGGACGAGCAGTACTTC. This encodes CTSSHPVLADEQYF.

This chain connects TRBV5-5 to TRBJ2-2; 14 positions match TRBD2. This CDR3 comprises 16 residues. Germline CDR1 is SGHKS and CDR2 is YYEKEE (reference sequence). V dropped 4 bases and J dropped 6; count of bases not matched to a gene: 5. For the CDR3, the DNA is TGTGCCAGCAGCATGACTAGCGGGAGGGCCCCCGGGGAGCTGTTTTTT. Its translation is CASSMTSGRAPGELFF. Looking up the rest from reference TRBV5-5 and TRBJ2-2 gives the full variable domain: DAGVTQSPTHLIKTRGQQVTLRCSPISGHKSVSWYQQVLGQGPQFIFQYYEKEERGRGNFPDRFSARQFPNYSSELNVNALLLGDSALYLCASSMTSGRAPGELFFGEGSRLTVL.

The genes are TRBV5-1 and TRBJ2-1; weak D call: TRBD2 (6 bases). The CDR3 is 13 amino acids. Per the germline V gene, CDR1 is SGHRS and CDR2 is YFSETQ. Trimming took off 3 bases at V and 8 bases at J, with 12 bases between the two ends. The CDR3 coding sequence is TGCGCCAGCAGCTCCCCCGGAGGGGATGAGCAGTTCTTC. Protein: CASSSPGGDEQFF.

This sequence joins TRBV5-4 and TRBJ1-1, with a possible D match to TRBD1 (6 bases). The V end was cut by 3 bases, the J end by 3 bases, with 12 bases between. Germline V gene data show CDR1 as SGHNT and CDR2 as YYREEE (reference sequence). The CDR3 spans 14 residues. The CDR3 sequence is CASSYRGGHTEAFF. The CDR3 nucleotides read TGTGCCAGCAGCTACCGAGGGGGACACACTGAAGCTTTCTTT.

The chain joins TRBV27 to TRBJ2-4, with a possible D match to TRBD2 (6 bases). Germline V CDR1 and CDR2: MNHEY, SMNVEV (reference sequence). The ends were cut back, 8 bases at V and 0 bases at J, with 14 bases in the middle. This CDR3 region has 15 residues. For the CDR3, the DNA is TGTGCCAGCGTCGGGGGAGGCCTAGCCAAAAACATTCAGTACTTC. As protein: CASVGGGLAKNIQYF.